This T cell receptor beta chain was captured in a study of shared clonotypes between healthy human individuals. For the study at large: A couple of women and a few men aged 18 to 49 served as donors. Every donor yielded three CD4 naive, three CD4 memory, two CD8 naive and one CD8 memory plate. Findings and caveats of the study: Shared across a few donors were roughly 5% of the naive CD4 clonotypes.

Assay used: immunoSEQ multiplex PCR; TCRdb lists only in-frame clones, some missing. The sample has about 590,000 clones, roughly 95% seen once. Selected positively for CCR7 and CD45RO-negative, naive CD8 cells excluded terminally differentiated effector memory CD45RA+ cells. V gave up 5 bases and J gave up 2 bases, with 15 bases separating them. This CDR3 is 15 amino acids long. The germline V gene encodes CDR1 SEHNR and CDR2 FQNEAQ (reference sequence). With respect to this clone: Its matching antigen is unknown.

Specimen: naive CD8+ T cells sorted from blood. This receptor was taken from a woman aged 25 to 39 in good health. V usage is TRBV7-9 and J usage is TRBJ1-1, with D perhaps TRBD1 (6 bases). DNA of the CDR3: TGTGCCAGCAGCCCTACCGGGACACAAAACACTGAAGCTTTCTTT. This sequence encodes CASSPTGTQNTEAFF.